The 23 T cell receptor beta chains listed next were all sequenced from one sample in a study of CD8+ T cells in alopecia areata. Following RNA extraction, reverse transcription yielded cDNA that acted as the sequencing template. The assay was immunoSEQ multiplex PCR, and TCRdb's table has in-frame clones only and misses some. The sample includes approximately 150,000 clones, about half seen only once; the top ten take roughly 0.9%. Sequencing was performed on CD4+ T cells sorted from blood, taken at week 0. The receptors were sampled from a human donor with alopecia areata.

This clone was counted between two and nine times. This rearrangement joins TRBV19 to TRBJ2-5, with D possibly TRBD2 on 6 matching bases. The V end lost 5 bases, the J end lost 4 bases, and 17 bases lay between the germline ends. CDR1 LNHDA and CDR2 SQIVND come from the germline V gene (reference sequence). The CDR3 extends over 15 amino acids. In DNA, the CDR3 is TGTGCCAGTAGTCCCCCCCCGCGGGGCGGAGAGACCCAGTACTTC. Encoded protein: CASSPPPRGGETQYF.

CDR3 nucleotides: TGCAGCGTCCCCAGCAGGACCCCATATGGCTACACCTTC. Its protein product is CSVPSRTPYGYTF. The rearrangement links TRBV29-1 to TRBJ1-2; D unresolved. CDR1 and CDR2 (germline): SQVTM, ANQGSEA. Trimming took 6 bases from V and 5 from J, leaving 16 bases between them. CDR3 length equals 13 residues.

The rearrangement uses TRBV30 and TRBJ1-1; D call uncertain. This CDR3 region has 12 residues. Germline assignment: CDR1 GTSNPN and CDR2 SVGIG (reference sequence). The V and J ends lost 4 bases and 7 bases respectively, with 13 bases between them. CDR3 loop: CAWKGLSHEAFF. The CDR3 nucleotides read TGTGCCTGGAAGGGCCTCTCGCATGAAGCTTTCTTT.

This rearrangement joins TRBV29-1 to TRBJ1-1; D is uncertain. There are 14 residues in the CDR3. Germline CDR1 and CDR2: SQVTM and ANQGSEA. V was cut by 5 bases and J by 2 bases, with 15 bases left in between. The CDR3 loop is CSVYQRGRNTEAFF. In DNA form, the CDR3 reads TGCAGCGTTTATCAACGAGGAAGAAACACTGAAGCTTTCTTT. The full variable domain, with the rest looked up from reference TRBV29-1 and TRBJ1-1, is SAVISQKPSRDICQRGTSLTIQCQVDSQVTMMFWYRQQPGQSLTLIATANQGSEATYESGFVIDKFPISRPNLTFSTLTVSNMSPEDSSIYLCSVYQRGRNTEAFFGQGTRLTVV.

Only one count was recorded for this clone. This chain joins TRBV28 and TRBJ2-7, with 13 bases that match TRBD2. This CDR3 has 14 amino acids. With 5 bases clipped from V and 4 bases from J, the junction kept 2 bases outside the gene matches. Germline CDR1 is MDHEN and CDR2 is SYDVKM. The CDR3 protein is CASSQTSGRYEQYF. The CDR3 nucleotides are TGTGCCAGCAGTCAGACTAGCGGGAGGTACGAGCAGTACTTC.

This clone was seen more than once but under ten times. The rearrangement joins TRBV30 to TRBJ2-7, with TRBD2 matching over 7 bases. With V trimmed by 0 bases and J by 0 bases, 8 bases remained unmatched. There are 16 residues in the CDR3. The germline V gene has CDR1 GTSNPN and CDR2 SVGIG (reference sequence). Here the CDR3 DNA reads TGTGCCTGGAGTGTACGAGCGGGAAGCATCTCCTACGAGCAGTACTTC. It yields the protein CAWSVRAGSISYEQYF.

The sample holds a few counts of this clone. The chain recombines TRBV18 with TRBJ1-2; D remains unclear. In germline, CDR1 is KGHSH, CDR2 LQKENI. There are 16 residues in the CDR3. Trimming stripped 3 bases from V and 0 bases from J, with 14 bases between. CDR3 region: CASSPSIGNSNYGYTF. CDR3 in DNA: TGTGCCAGCTCACCGTCTATAGGCAACTCTAACTATGGCTACACCTTC.

This clone appeared once. The rearrangement uses TRBV30 and TRBJ1-2, with 7 nucleotides matching TRBD1. Germline lookup yields CDR1 GTSNPN and CDR2 SVGIG (reference sequence). With 3 bases clipped from V and 4 bases from J, the junction kept 2 bases outside the gene matches. This CDR3 spans 12 amino acids. In DNA form, the CDR3 reads TGTGCCTGGAGCCGACAGGGCTATGGCTACACCTTC. It codes for CAWSRQGYGYTF.

In its sample, this clone was seen a few times. V usage is TRBV12-5 and J usage is TRBJ2-4, with 12 bases lining up with TRBD2. Germline assignment: CDR1 LGHNT and CDR2 FRNRAP. This CDR3 comprises 16 residues. With V trimmed by 7 bases and J by 7 bases, 11 bases remained unmatched. The CDR3: CASALMTSGRRNIQYF. DNA for the CDR3: TGTGCTAGTGCCCTAATGACTAGCGGGAGAAGGAACATTCAGTACTTC.

This clone was counted between two and nine times. The gene calls are TRBV29-1 and TRBJ2-5, with unresolved D. Germline assignment: CDR1 SQVTM and CDR2 ANQGSEA. Trimming took 5 bases from V and 5 from J, leaving 9 bases between them. The CDR3 is made up of 11 amino acids. The DNA for the CDR3 is TGCAGCGTTTGGCGTATGGAGACCCAGTACTTC. Translating gives CSVWRMETQYF.

The rearrangement joins TRBV7-2 to TRBJ2-7; the D call may be TRBD1 or TRBD2 (5 bases each). The ends were cut back, 5 bases at V and 5 bases at J, with 16 bases in the middle. Germline V gene data show CDR1 as SGHTA and CDR2 as FQGNSA. The CDR3 runs 14 residues. CDR3 loop: CASSPGPLPHEQYF. In DNA form, the CDR3 reads TGTGCCAGCAGCCCGGGACCGCTCCCCCACGAGCAGTACTTC.

CDR3 amino acids: CAWRPFGGPDTQYF. CDR3 in DNA: TGTGCCTGGAGGCCCTTTGGAGGGCCAGATACGCAGTATTTT. The rearrangement joins TRBV30 to TRBJ2-3; the D gene is possibly TRBD2 (6 bases). The CDR3 consists of 14 residues. Germline assignment: CDR1 GTSNPN and CDR2 SVGIG (reference sequence). V lost 3 bases and J 4 bases, leaving 14 bases between the germline ends.

This clone was found once. The rearrangement links TRBV29-1 to TRBJ2-7, with TRBD2 matching 13 bases. V gave up 6 bases and J gave up 3 bases; unmatched junction bases: 5. The CDR3 is 14 residues long. In germline, CDR1 is SQVTM, CDR2 ANQGSEA. CDR3 residues: CSVGGTSGNYEQYF. CDR3 nucleotide sequence: TGCAGCGTCGGCGGGACTAGCGGGAACTACGAGCAGTACTTC.

The V and J genes are TRBV7-2 and TRBJ2-3; the D gene could be TRBD1 or TRBD2 (6 bases each). Trimming removed 1 base at V and 2 bases at J, with 10 bases between. CDR3 length: 15 residues. Germline values: CDR1 SGHTA, CDR2 FQGNSA. The CDR3 sequence: CASSLETGATDTQYF. The CDR3 coding sequence is TGTGCCAGCAGCTTAGAGACGGGGGCCACAGATACGCAGTATTTT.

This clone was picked up a small number of times. This chain links TRBV30 with TRBJ1-2; D gene ambiguous. CDR1 is GTSNPN, CDR2 SVGIG, per germline (reference sequence). The ends were cut back, 4 bases at V and 0 bases at J, with 6 bases in the middle. The CDR3 spans 12 residues. CDR3 amino acids: CAWTRTNYGYTF. In DNA form, the CDR3 reads TGTGCCTGGACCCGAACTAACTATGGCTACACCTTC.

V is TRBV19 and J is TRBJ2-2; D not resolved. The germline V and J ends were trimmed by 4 bases and 0 bases, with 6 bases remaining between them. The germline V gene has CDR1 LNHDA and CDR2 SQIVND (reference sequence). The length of the CDR3 is 14 residues. CDR3 region: CASSSKANTGELFF. The CDR3 DNA sequence: TGTGCCAGTAGTAGCAAAGCGAACACCGGGGAGCTGTTTTTT.

The chain couples TRBV6-1 to TRBJ2-1, with a tentative D call TRBD2 (6 bases). The germline V gene has CDR1 MNHNS and CDR2 SASEGT. The CDR3 runs to 15 residues. Deletions cut 6 bases from V and 8 bases from J, with 20 bases between. The CDR3 nucleotides read TGTGCCAGCAGAAGACCCGCGGGGCCCGCGGATGAGCAGTTCTTC. Translation: CASRRPAGPADEQFF.

The V and J genes are TRBV30 and TRBJ1-5, with D uncertain. CDR3 length: 15 amino acids. V lost 2 bases and J lost 0, with 11 bases in between. Germline CDR1 and CDR2: GTSNPN and SVGIG (reference sequence). The CDR3 protein is CAWSSMDGSNQPQHF. As DNA, the CDR3 is TGTGCCTGGAGTTCGATGGACGGTAGCAATCAGCCCCAGCATTTT. The full variable domain, in which reference TRBV30 and TRBJ1-5 provide the parts outside the CDR3, is SQTIHQWPATLVQPVGSPLSLECTVEGTSNPNLYWYRQAAGRGLQLLFYSVGIGQISSEVPQNLSASRPQDRQFILSSKKLLLSDSGFYLCAWSSMDGSNQPQHFGDGTRLSIL.

Notes on this clone: At one of its ends the junction is not consistent with the germline gene, which may arise from a read error. The chain is built from TRBV29-1 and TRBJ1-2; D not resolved. Germline V gene data show CDR1 as SQVTM and CDR2 as ANQGSEA. This CDR3 region has 13 residues. The CDR3 protein is CSVAPGTKYGYTF. The CDR3 region has the DNA TGCAGCGTTGCCCCGGGCACTAAGTATGGCTACACCTTC.

This clone was counted once. The chain joins TRBV29-1 to TRBJ2-2; D not resolved. The CDR3 is 12 residues long. CDR1 and CDR2 (germline): SQVTM, ANQGSEA. Trimming removed 4 bases from V and 4 bases from J, with 7 bases in between. The CDR3 DNA sequence: TGCAGCGTTGGGCAGGCCACCGGGGAGCTGTTTTTT. Protein sequence: CSVGQATGELFF.

The chain couples TRBV29-1 to TRBJ1-2; D may be TRBD1 (5 bases). Trimming took off 3 bases at V and 7 bases at J, with 21 bases between the two ends. Germline lookup yields CDR1 SQVTM and CDR2 ANQGSEA. The CDR3 consists of 15 residues. Written as DNA, the CDR3 is TGCAGCGTTGACTCCCCCCATAGGGGATGGGTTGGCTACACCTTC. This codes for CSVDSPHRGWVGYTF.

The chain couples TRBV5-1 to TRBJ2-3, with 8 nucleotides matching TRBD1. Looked up from germline, CDR1 is SGHRS and CDR2 is YFSETQ. The V gene end was trimmed by 4 bases and the J gene end by 2 bases; junction bases not matched to a gene: 6. The CDR3 loop spans 15 amino acids. In DNA, the CDR3 is TGCGCCAGCAGCACCGGACAGGGCAACACAGATACGCAGTATTTT. Protein product: CASSTGQGNTDTQYF.

The chain uses TRBV27 and TRBJ2-7; D possibly uses TRBD1 or TRBD2 (7 bases each). This CDR3 has 16 residues. The germline V gene has CDR1 MNHEY and CDR2 SMNVEV (reference sequence). The V end lost 0 bases, the J end lost 4 bases, and 16 bases lay between the germline ends. In DNA, the CDR3 is TGTGCCAGCAGTTTATCTCGGCAGGGGGGGACGTACGAGCAGTACTTC. Translated: CASSLSRQGGTYEQYF.